Listed below are T cell receptor beta chains from one sample, sequenced in a study of cytomegalovirus exposure and HLA in healthy donors. Some clones are missing from TCRdb's copy, which holds only in-frame ones; the method was immunoSEQ multiplex PCR. This sample carries some 120,000 clones, with more than 3% going to the ten biggest clones. The sequenced material came from PBMCs. Receptor source: a man under 40 in good health and CMV-seronegative. The CDR3 runs from the conserved cysteine through the conserved F or W. The D gene is left open where the match is weak.

J: TRBJ1-1
D: NA
V: TRBV5-1
CDR3: CASSRAPTGKSTEAFF
DNA: TGCGCCAGCAGCCGCGCCCCTACAGGGAAAAGTACTGAAGCTTTCTTT

J: TRBJ1-2
D: NA
V: TRBV23-1
CDR3: CASSQSTAEVGYTF
DNA: TGCGCCAGCAGTCAATCTACAGCAGAAGTGGGCTACACCTTC

J: TRBJ1-1
D: NA
V: TRBV6-5
CDR3: CASIPPWGSNTEAFF
DNA: TGTGCCAGCATCCCTCCCTGGGGCAGTAACACTGAAGCTTTCTTT

J: TRBJ2-5
D: TRBD1
V: TRBV6-5
CDR3: CASSSQGAYQETQYF
DNA: TGTGCCAGCAGTTCACAGGGGGCGTACCAAGAGACCCAGTACTTC

J: TRBJ2-2
D: TRBD1
V: TRBV19
CDR3: CASSIRTGGSTGELFF
DNA: TGTGCCAGTAGTATCCGGACAGGGGGAAGCACCGGGGAGCTGTTTTTT

J: TRBJ2-7
D: NA
V: TRBV5-6
CDR3: CASSPPSTAYEQYF
DNA: TGTGCCAGCAGCCCTCCTTCGACAGCCTACGAGCAGTACTTC

J: TRBJ2-2
D: TRBD2
V: TRBV5-4
CDR3: CASSKGTSGGAPGELFF
DNA: TGTGCCAGCAGCAAGGGGACTAGCGGGGGGGCCCCCGGGGAGCTGTTTTTT

J: TRBJ1-1
D: NA
V: TRBV4-3
CDR3: CASSQDLGEGTEAFF
DNA: TGCGCCAGCAGCCAAGATTTGGGGGAGGGTACTGAAGCTTTCTTT

J: TRBJ2-7
D: NA
V: TRBV7-2
CDR3: CASSFRGTVLSYEQYF
DNA: TGTGCCAGCAGCTTTCGGGGGACAGTGCTAAGCTACGAGCAGTACTTC

J: TRBJ2-2
D: TRBD1
V: TRBV7-6
CDR3: CASSVRTGNTGELFF
DNA: TGTGCCAGCAGCGTAAGGACAGGAAACACCGGGGAGCTGTTTTTT

J: TRBJ1-5
D: NA
V: TRBV5-6
CDR3: CASSYGARDQPQHF
DNA: TGTGCCAGCAGCTATGGCGCCCGGGATCAGCCCCAGCATTTT

J: TRBJ2-1
D: NA
V: TRBV18
CDR3: CASSLSSVYNEQFF
DNA: TGTGCCAGCTCGCTGTCGTCAGTTTACAATGAGCAGTTCTTC

J: TRBJ2-2
D: NA
V: TRBV13
CDR3: CASSATGTTNTGELFF
DNA: TGTGCCAGCAGCGCAACCGGGACAACGAACACCGGGGAGCTGTTTTTT

J: TRBJ1-2
D: NA
V: TRBV21-1
CDR3: CASSDSLWTDYGYTF
DNA: TGTGCCAGCAGCGATTCCCTTTGGACAGACTATGGCTACACCTTC

J: TRBJ1-6
D: NA
V: TRBV7-2
CDR3: CASSLEWSSPLHF
DNA: TGTGCCAGCAGCCTAGAATGGAGCTCACCCCTCCACTTT

J: TRBJ2-5
D: TRBD2
V: TRBV7-2
CDR3: CASRIGGAETQYF
DNA: TGTGCCAGCAGAATCGGGGGGGCGGAGACCCAGTACTTC

J: TRBJ1-2
D: NA
V: TRBV27
CDR3: CASSLTGLGGYGYTF
DNA: TGTGCCAGCAGTTTAACAGGGCTCGGCGGCTATGGCTACACCTTC

J: TRBJ2-2
D: TRBD1
V: TRBV5-1
CDR3: CASSPGTAYTGELFF
DNA: TGCGCCAGCAGCCCCGGGACAGCCTACACCGGGGAGCTGTTTTTT

J: TRBJ1-2
D: NA
V: TRBV5-1
CDR3: CASSLLGQGDGYTF
DNA: TGCGCCAGCAGCTTGTTGGGACAAGGGGATGGCTACACCTTC

J: TRBJ2-2
D: TRBD2
V: TRBV5-4
CDR3: CASTWGLAGFANTGELFF
DNA: TGTGCCAGCACTTGGGGGCTAGCGGGCTTTGCGAACACCGGGGAGCTATTTTTT

J: TRBJ1-5
D: TRBD1
V: TRBV10-3
CDR3: CATKTGGENQPQHF
DNA: TGTGCCACTAAGACAGGGGGCGAGAATCAGCCCCAGCATTTT

J: TRBJ1-4
D: NA
V: TRBV5-8
CDR3: CASSRLGQFELFF
DNA: TGTGCCAGCAGCAGATTAGGACAGTTCGAACTGTTTTTT

J: TRBJ1-2
D: NA
V: TRBV19
CDR3: CASSIGTGYSYGYTF
DNA: TGTGCCAGTAGTATCGGAACAGGGTATTCCTATGGCTACACCTTC

J: TRBJ2-3
D: TRBD2
V: TRBV5-1
CDR3: CASSLAGGPDYTQYF
DNA: TGCGCCAGCAGCTTAGCGGGGGGGCCTGATTATACGCAGTATTTT

J: TRBJ2-3
D: NA
V: TRBV11-2
CDR3: CASSSTAGAGLHTQYF
DNA: TGTGCCAGCAGCTCGACGGCGGGGGCCGGTCTGCATACGCAGTATTTT

J: TRBJ2-7
D: NA
V: TRBV6-6
CDR3: CASSFRDTYYEQYF
DNA: TGTGCCAGCAGTTTCCGGGACACATACTACGAGCAGTACTTC

J: TRBJ1-3
D: TRBD1
V: TRBV29-1
CDR3: CSVLGGPGNTIYF
DNA: TGCAGCGTTTTAGGGGGCCCTGGAAACACCATATATTTT

J: TRBJ1-2
D: NA
V: TRBV29-1
CDR3: CSVGGLDPYGYTF
DNA: TGCAGCGTTGGTGGACTGGACCCCTATGGCTACACCTTC

J: TRBJ2-6
D: NA
V: TRBV25-1
CDR3: CATKGSSGANVLTF
DNA: TGTGCCACCAAAGGGAGCTCTGGGGCCAACGTCCTGACTTTC

J: TRBJ2-7
D: NA
V: TRBV5-1
CDR3: CASSAAGDSYEQYF
DNA: TGCGCCAGCAGCGCTGCAGGGGACTCCTACGAGCAGTACTTC

J: TRBJ1-5
D: TRBD1
V: TRBV19
CDR3: CASSSGTGRGLGNQPQHF
DNA: TGTGCCAGTAGCTCCGGGACAGGGAGGGGTTTGGGCAATCAGCCCCAGCATTTT

J: TRBJ1-2
D: TRBD1
V: TRBV11-1
CDR3: CASSPRPWTGVAGYTF
DNA: TGTGCCAGCAGCCCCAGGCCCTGGACAGGGGTAGCTGGCTACACCTTC

J: TRBJ2-2
D: NA
V: TRBV7-9
CDR3: CASSFSLQGTGELFF
DNA: TGTGCCAGCAGCTTTAGTTTACAGGGCACCGGGGAGCTGTTTTTT

J: TRBJ1-2
D: TRBD1
V: TRBV7-8
CDR3: CASSLRDRGENYGYTF
DNA: TGTGCCAGCAGCTTAAGGGACAGGGGGGAGAACTATGGCTACACCTTC

J: TRBJ1-1
D: NA
V: TRBV4-3
CDR3: CASSPGQHWRTEAFF
DNA: TGCGCCAGCAGCCCCGGACAACATTGGCGCACTGAAGCTTTCTTT

J: TRBJ1-6
D: NA
V: TRBV14
CDR3: CASSLFRGTYSPLHF
DNA: TGTGCCAGCAGCCTTTTCAGGGGCACCTATTCACCCCTCCACTTT

J: TRBJ2-3
D: NA
V: TRBV19
CDR3: CASNSPPGGTDTQYF
DNA: TGTGCCAGTAACTCCCCCCCAGGGGGCACAGATACGCAGTATTTT

J: TRBJ2-7
D: TRBD1
V: TRBV5-6
CDR3: CASSTTGHYEQYF
DNA: TGTGCCAGCAGCACGACAGGGCACTACGAGCAGTACTTC

J: TRBJ2-4
D: NA
V: TRBV9
CDR3: CASSQGLLAKNIQYF
DNA: TGTGCCAGCAGCCAGGGGCTACTAGCCAAAAACATTCAGTACTTC

J: TRBJ2-2
D: NA
V: TRBV19
CDR3: CASSIRQAPNTGELFF
DNA: TGTGCCAGTAGTATTCGACAGGCACCGAACACCGGGGAGCTGTTTTTT

J: TRBJ1-6
D: TRBD1
V: TRBV30
CDR3: CAWNRDRSSPLHF
DNA: TGTGCCTGGAACCGGGACAGGAGTTCACCCCTCCACTTT

J: TRBJ1-5
D: NA
V: TRBV28
CDR3: CASSLLTGYQPQHF
DNA: TGTGCCAGCAGCCTTCTTACAGGGTATCAGCCCCAGCATTTT

J: TRBJ1-6
D: NA
V: TRBV6-1
CDR3: CASSLQRDNSPLHF
DNA: TGTGCCAGCAGCCTCCAGAGGGATAATTCACCCCTCCACTTT

J: TRBJ2-3
D: NA
V: TRBV4-2
CDR3: CASSRSLGGADTQYF
DNA: TGTGCCAGCAGCCGCTCCCTTGGGGGGGCGGATACGCAGTATTTT

J: TRBJ1-2
D: TRBD1
V: TRBV5-6
CDR3: CASSLPDRGQNGYTF
DNA: TGTGCCAGCAGCCTCCCGGACAGGGGGCAGAATGGCTACACCTTC

J: TRBJ1-5
D: NA
V: TRBV18
CDR3: CASSPAAGDQPQHF
DNA: TGTGCCAGCTCACCAGCGGCAGGGGACCAGCCCCAGCATTTT

J: TRBJ1-5
D: NA
V: TRBV5-5
CDR3: CASSLDMGQFQPQHF
DNA: TGTGCCAGCAGCTTGGATATGGGGCAATTTCAGCCCCAGCATTTT

J: TRBJ1-5
D: NA
V: TRBV6-5
CDR3: CASSYRPSTGEQPQHF
DNA: TGTGCCAGCAGTTACAGACCTTCGACAGGAGAACAGCCCCAGCATTTT

J: TRBJ1-5
D: NA
V: TRBV5-3
CDR3: CASWGGGHGNQPQHF
DNA: TGTGCCAGTTGGGGGGGAGGGCATGGCAATCAGCCCCAGCATTTT

J: TRBJ1-1
D: NA
V: TRBV5-1
CDR3: CASSLVDRNTEAFF
DNA: TGCGCCAGCAGCTTGGTCGACAGGAACACTGAAGCTTTCTTT

J: TRBJ1-5
D: NA
V: TRBV5-1
CDR3: CASSLEGSSNQPQHF
DNA: TGCGCCAGCAGCTTGGAGGGGTCTAGCAATCAGCCCCAGCATTTT

J: TRBJ2-5
D: NA
V: TRBV6-4
CDR3: CASSEFSRGRKETQYF
DNA: TGTGCCAGCAGTGAGTTCTCGCGGGGTAGGAAAGAGACCCAGTACTTC

J: TRBJ2-4
D: NA
V: TRBV19
CDR3: CASKARGENIQYF
DNA: TGTGCCAGCAAGGCCAGGGGCGAAAACATTCAGTACTTC

J: TRBJ2-5
D: NA
V: TRBV5-1
CDR3: CASSSLPQETQYF
DNA: TGCGCCAGCAGCTCCCTTCCCCAAGAGACCCAGTACTTC

J: TRBJ2-3
D: TRBD2
V: TRBV18
CDR3: CASSPQGLAGSTDTQYF
DNA: TGTGCCAGCTCACCCCAAGGACTAGCGGGGAGCACAGATACGCAGTATTTT